This T cell receptor beta chain was observed in a study of OX40 agonist ivuxolimab in advanced cancers. The wider study: Patients received ivuxolimab, an agonistic anti-OX40 (CD134) antibody. Prior therapy, whether anti-PD-1, anti-PD-L1 or anti-CTLA-4, was allowed, and roughly 41% had some. Three partial responders included one hepatocellular carcinoma patient and two cutaneous melanoma patients. Overall study results and limits: In the 0.1 to 3.0 mg/kg range, CD4+ and CD8+ blood T cells had expanded clonally by week 6.

Remarks on this clone: The antigen is not known.

The germline gives CDR1 LNHDA, CDR2 SQIVND (reference sequence). This CDR3 has 15 residues. V shed 5 bases and J 3 bases; nucleotides not matched to a gene: 4. Sequenced by immunoSEQ multiplex PCR; TCRdb stores in-frame clones only, minus some. The table includes about 110,000 clones, under 95% detected once. The sequences come from CD4+ or CD8+ T cells sorted from blood, collected in a trial of the OX40 agonist ivuxolimab. This chain connects TRBV19 to TRBJ1-5; 10 bases agree with TRBD1. The clonotype originates from an adult with an advanced solid tumor such as melanoma, head and neck, liver or kidney cancer. CDR3 in DNA: TGTGCCAGTAGTCGGGACAGGGGTCCCAATCAGCCCCAGCATTTT. It is translated as CASSRDRGPNQPQHF.